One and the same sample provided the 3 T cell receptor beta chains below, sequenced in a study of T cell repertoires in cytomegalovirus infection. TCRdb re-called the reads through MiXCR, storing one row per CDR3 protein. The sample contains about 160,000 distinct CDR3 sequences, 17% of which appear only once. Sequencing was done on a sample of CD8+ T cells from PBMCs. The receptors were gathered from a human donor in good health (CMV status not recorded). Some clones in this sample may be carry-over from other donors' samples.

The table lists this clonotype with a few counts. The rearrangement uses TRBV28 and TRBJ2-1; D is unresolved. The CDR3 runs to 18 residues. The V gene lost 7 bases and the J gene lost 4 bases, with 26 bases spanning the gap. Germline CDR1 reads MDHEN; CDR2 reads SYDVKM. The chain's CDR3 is CASNPGGTTPPVYNEQFF. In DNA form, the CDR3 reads TGTGCCAGCAACCCCGGCGGAACAACCCCCCCCGTTTACAATGAGCAGTTCTTC.

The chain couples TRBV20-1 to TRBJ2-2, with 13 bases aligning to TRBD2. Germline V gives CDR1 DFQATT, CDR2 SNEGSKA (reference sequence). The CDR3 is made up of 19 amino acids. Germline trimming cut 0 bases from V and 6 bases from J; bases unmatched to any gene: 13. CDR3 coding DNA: TGCAGTGCTAGAGAAAAGCCTGGGACTAGCGGGAAGGTGGCCGGGGAGCTGTTTTTT. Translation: CSAREKPGTSGKVAGELFF.

The CDR3 DNA reads as TGTGCCAGCAGCTTAGGCCTGCCAGGCGAAGGGGACACTGAAGCTTTCTTT. It is translated as CASSLGLPGEGDTEAFF. J is TRBJ1-1 and V is TRBV7-6, with a weak D call TRBD1 (5 bases). The germline V and J ends were trimmed by 1 base and 3 bases, with 18 bases remaining between them. The CDR3 loop spans 17 amino acids. Germline V gene lookup returns CDR1 SGHVS and CDR2 FNYEAQ.